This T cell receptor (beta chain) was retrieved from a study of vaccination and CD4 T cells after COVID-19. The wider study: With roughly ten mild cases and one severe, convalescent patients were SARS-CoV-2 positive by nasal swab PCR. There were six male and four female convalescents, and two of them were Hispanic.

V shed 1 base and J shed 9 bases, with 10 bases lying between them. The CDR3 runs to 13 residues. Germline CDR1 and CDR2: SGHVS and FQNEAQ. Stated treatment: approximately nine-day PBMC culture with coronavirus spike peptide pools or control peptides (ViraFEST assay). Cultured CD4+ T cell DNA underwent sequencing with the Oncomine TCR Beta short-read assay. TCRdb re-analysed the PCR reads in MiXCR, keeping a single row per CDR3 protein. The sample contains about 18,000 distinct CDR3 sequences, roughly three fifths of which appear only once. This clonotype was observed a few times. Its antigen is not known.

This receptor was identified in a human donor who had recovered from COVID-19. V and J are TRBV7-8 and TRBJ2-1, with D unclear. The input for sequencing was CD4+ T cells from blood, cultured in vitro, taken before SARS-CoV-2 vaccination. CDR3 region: CASSLDFASEQFF. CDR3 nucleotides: TGTGCCAGCAGCTTAGATTTCGCCTCTGAGCAGTTCTTC. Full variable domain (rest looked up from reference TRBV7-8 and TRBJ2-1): GAGVSQSPRYKVAKRGQDVALRCDPISGHVSLFWYQQALGQGPEFLTYFQNEAQLDKSGLPSDRFFAERPEGSVSTLKIQRTQQEDSAVYLCASSLDFASEQFFGPGTRLTVL.